This T cell receptor beta chain stems from a study of OX40 agonist ivuxolimab in advanced cancers. For the study at large: Ivuxolimab is a fully human IgG2 antibody that activates OX40 (CD134). The study's findings and limits: CD8+ T cells averaged more expanded clones than CD4+.

Points on this clone: Its antigen is not known.

Using immunoSEQ multiplex PCR, the repertoire was profiled, and TCRdb retains in-frame clones only, with some absent. The table has some 68,000 clones, less than 90% seen once. The trim removed 4 bases at V and 7 bases at J, leaving 10 bases unmatched. Germline V lookup: CDR1 SGHKS, CDR2 YYEKEE (reference sequence). The CDR3 extends over 14 amino acids. The sequence came from an adult with an advanced solid tumor such as melanoma, head and neck, liver or kidney cancer. The specimen was CD4+ or CD8+ T cells sorted from blood, collected in a trial of the OX40 agonist ivuxolimab. The V gene is TRBV5-5, the J gene TRBJ2-7, with 8 bases identical to TRBD2. The CDR3 coding sequence is TGTGCCAGCAGCCCCCTGAGCGGGAGTCTTGAGCAGTACTTC. Its protein is CASSPLSGSLEQYF.